The T cell receptor (beta chain) described here comes from a study of shared clonotypes between healthy human individuals. For this clone: What it binds is unknown.

Naive CD4+ cells were CD45RA-selected; the remaining cells were memory. Study-level findings and limits: Memory subsets had estimated richness that was generally smaller than that of naive subsets. Generation of non-shared clonotypes was less probable than generation of clonotypes shared by all four donors.

The CDR3 is made up of 14 amino acids. Germline V gene sequence: CDR1 LNHDA, CDR2 SQIVND (reference sequence). V dropped 3 bases and J dropped 4 bases, with 12 bases sitting between them. The material for each subset, its genomic DNA, was split evenly across several immunoSEQ plates. The method was immunoSEQ multiplex PCR; TCRdb's version includes in-frame clones alone and lacks a portion of them. In the table there are some 240,000 clones, 50% to 75% of which are singletons. The chain is built from TRBV19 and TRBJ1-1; D not certain. The sequence came from a man aged 25-40 years in good health. The sequenced material came from memory CD4+ T cells sorted from blood. Subset noted: CD45RA-negative fraction. CDR3 region: CASSIRQFGTEAFF. The CDR3 coding sequence is TGTGCCAGTAGTATCCGCCAGTTCGGCACTGAAGCTTTCTTT.